Sequencing of this T cell receptor (beta chain) was carried out in a study of blood T cells in healthy people across ages. CDR1 SQVTM and CDR2 ANQGSEA come from the germline V gene. The CDR3 extends over 13 amino acids. J was trimmed by 3 bases and V by 1 base; bases with no gene match: 1. In its sample, this clonotype was seen many times. Alongside a J-beta primer mix, a sample-barcoded 5' primer served in a second PCR lasting about 7 to 12 cycles. One entry per CDR3 protein, called by TCRdb with MiXCR from the 5' RACE reads. The sample carries about 970,000 distinct CDR3 sequences, about 53% recorded once.

The gene calls are TRBV29-1 and TRBJ2-7, with 9 nucleotides matching TRBD1. This clonotype originated in a woman aged 55 to 70 in good health. Sequencing was done on a sample of blood. The CDR3 protein is CSVEGTGDYEQYF. The CDR3 DNA is TGCAGCGTTGAAGGGACAGGGGACTACGAGCAGTACTTC.